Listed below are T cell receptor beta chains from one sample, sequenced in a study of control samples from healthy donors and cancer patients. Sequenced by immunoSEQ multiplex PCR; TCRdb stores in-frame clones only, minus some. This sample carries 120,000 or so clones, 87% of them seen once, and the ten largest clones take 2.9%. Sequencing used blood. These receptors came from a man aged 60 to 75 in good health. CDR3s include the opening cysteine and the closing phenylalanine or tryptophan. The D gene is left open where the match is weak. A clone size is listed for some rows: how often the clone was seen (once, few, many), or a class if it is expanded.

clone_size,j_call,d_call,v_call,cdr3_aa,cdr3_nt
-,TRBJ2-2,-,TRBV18,CASSPPLWGSNTGELFF,TGTGCCAGCTCACCACCCCTGTGGGGTTCGAACACCGGGGAGCTGTTTTTT
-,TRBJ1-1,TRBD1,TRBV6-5,CASSYLGGGSEAFF,TGTGCCAGCAGTTACCTTGGAGGGGGCTCTGAAGCTTTCTTT
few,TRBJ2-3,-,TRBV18,CASKGFSGTDTQYF,TGTGCCAGCAAGGGCTTCTCGGGCACAGATACGCAGTATTTT
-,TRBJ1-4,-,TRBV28,CASRQPGMTNEKLFF,TGTGCCAGCAGGCAGCCAGGGATGACTAATGAAAAACTGTTTTTT
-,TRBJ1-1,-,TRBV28,CASSLFKHHTEAFF,TGTGCCAGCAGTTTATTTAAGCACCACACTGAAGCTTTCTTT
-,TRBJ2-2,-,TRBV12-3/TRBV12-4,CASGRNTGELFF,TGTGCCAGCGGGCGGAACACCGGGGAGCTGTTTTTT
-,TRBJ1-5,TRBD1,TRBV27,CASSMTGGNLYSNQPQHF,TGTGCCAGCAGTATGACAGGGGGCAACTTATATAGCAATCAGCCCCAGCATTTT
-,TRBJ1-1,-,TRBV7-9,CANSSQQGTEAFF,TGTGCCAACAGCTCCCAACAGGGCACTGAAGCTTTCTTT
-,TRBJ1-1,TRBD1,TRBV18,CASSPRQGAPNTEAFF,TGTGCCAGCTCACCAAGACAGGGGGCGCCGAACACTGAAGCTTTCTTT
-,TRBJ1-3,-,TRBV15,CATSRDLPGATGNTIYF,TGTGCCACCAGCAGAGATCTCCCAGGGGCGACTGGAAACACCATATATTTT
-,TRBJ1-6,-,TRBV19,CASSIDVRDNSPLHF,TGTGCCAGTAGTATAGACGTCCGGGATAATTCACCCCTCCACTTT
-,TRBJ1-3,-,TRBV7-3,CASSLPGNTIYF,TGTGCCAGCAGCTTACCTGGAAACACCATATATTTT
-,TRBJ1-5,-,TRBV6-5,CASIPTWGENQPQHF,TGTGCCAGCATCCCTACCTGGGGGGAAAATCAGCCCCAGCATTTT
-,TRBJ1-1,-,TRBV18,CASSPTFENTEAFF,TGTGCCAGCTCACCAACCTTTGAGAACACTGAAGCTTTCTTT
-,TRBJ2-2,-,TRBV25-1,CASSEPPRDGGNTGELFF,TGTGCCAGCAGTGAACCTCCTCGGGACGGCGGGAACACCGGGGAGCTGTTTTTT
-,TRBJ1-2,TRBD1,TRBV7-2,CASSLGQGDNGYTF,TGTGCCAGCAGCTTAGGACAGGGAGATAATGGCTACACCTTC
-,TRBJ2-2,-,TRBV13,CASSLEGRSNTGELFF,TGTGCCAGCAGCTTAGAGGGCAGGAGTAACACCGGGGAGCTGTTTTTT
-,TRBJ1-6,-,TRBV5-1,CASSLDMRDSPLHF,TGCGCCAGCAGCTTGGACATGAGGGATTCACCCCTCCACTTT
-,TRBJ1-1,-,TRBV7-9,CASSLAGVTGEAFF,TGTGCCAGCAGCTTAGCGGGCGTGACTGGTGAAGCTTTCTTT
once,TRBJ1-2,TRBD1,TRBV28,CASSRQGYGYTF,TGTGCCAGCAGTCGACAGGGGTATGGCTACACCTTC
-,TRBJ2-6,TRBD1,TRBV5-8,CASSPDRVAGANVLTF,TGTGCCAGCAGCCCCGACAGGGTTGCTGGGGCCAACGTCCTGACTTTC
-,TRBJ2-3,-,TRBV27,CASSTSANTQYF,TGTGCCAGCAGTACCAGTGCGAATACGCAGTATTTT
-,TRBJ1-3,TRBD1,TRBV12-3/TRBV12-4,CASSFGTGRIYF,TGTGCCAGCAGTTTTGGGACAGGCCGAATATATTTT
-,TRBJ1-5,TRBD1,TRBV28,CASSSTGQGNQPQHF,TGTGCCAGCAGTTCTACCGGACAGGGCAATCAGCCCCAGCATTTT
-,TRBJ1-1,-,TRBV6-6,CASMDRWNTEAFF,TGTGCCAGCATGGACAGATGGAACACTGAAGCTTTCTTT
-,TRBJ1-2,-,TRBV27,CASSLSGTTNYGYTF,TGTGCCAGCAGTTTATCTGGGACCACTAACTATGGCTACACCTTC
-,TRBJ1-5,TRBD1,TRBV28,CASSPRTGMAYQPQHF,TGTGCCAGCAGTCCGCGGACAGGGATGGCGTATCAGCCCCAGCATTTT
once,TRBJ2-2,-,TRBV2,CASRETGLANTGELFF,TGTGCCAGCAGAGAGACAGGACTCGCGAACACCGGGGAGCTGTTTTTT
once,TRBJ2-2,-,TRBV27,CASSFNTGELFF,TGTGCCAGCAGTTTTAACACCGGGGAGCTGTTTTTT
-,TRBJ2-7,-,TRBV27,CASSSHRARREQYF,TGTGCCAGCAGTAGCCACCGGGCGCGGCGCGAGCAGTACTTC
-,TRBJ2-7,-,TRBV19,CASSAGQTKVYEQYF,TGTGCCAGTAGTGCCGGACAGACTAAGGTTTACGAGCAGTACTTC
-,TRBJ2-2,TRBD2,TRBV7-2,CASSYRLAGNTGELFF,TGTGCCAGCAGCTATCGACTAGCGGGGAACACCGGGGAGCTGTTTTTT
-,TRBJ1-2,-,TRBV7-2,CASSQGQTLYGYTF,TGTGCCAGCAGCCAAGGACAGACCCTCTATGGCTACACCTTC
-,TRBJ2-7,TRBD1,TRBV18,CASSPTGGVSGEQYF,TGTGCCAGCTCACCGACAGGGGGAGTCTCCGGCGAGCAGTACTTC
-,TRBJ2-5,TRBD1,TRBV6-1,CASSDPGTVFQETQYF,TGTGCCAGCAGTGACCCCGGGACAGTCTTCCAAGAGACCCAGTACTTC
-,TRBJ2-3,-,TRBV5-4,CASSLDSVDTQYF,TGTGCCAGCAGCTTGGATAGCGTCGATACGCAGTATTTT
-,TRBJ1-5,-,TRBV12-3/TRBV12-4,CASTRTANQPQHF,TGTGCCAGCACCCGGACAGCAAATCAGCCCCAGCATTTT
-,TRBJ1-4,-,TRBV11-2,CASSLFGEKLFF,TGTGCCAGCAGCTTATTTGGTGAAAAACTGTTTTTT
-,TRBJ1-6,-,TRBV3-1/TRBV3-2,CASSQGRETNSPLHF,TGTGCCAGCAGCCAAGGCAGGGAGACGAATTCACCCCTCCACTTT
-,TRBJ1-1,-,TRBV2,CASLGRRNTEAFF,TGTGCCAGCCTTGGACGGAGGAACACTGAAGCTTTCTTT
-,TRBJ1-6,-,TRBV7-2,CASSLVQGSNSPLHF,TGTGCCAGCAGCTTAGTCCAAGGAAGTAATTCACCCCTCCACTTT
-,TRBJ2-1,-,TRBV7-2,CASSLVRLLYNEQFF,TGTGCCAGCAGCTTAGTTCGCCTACTCTACAATGAGCAGTTCTTC
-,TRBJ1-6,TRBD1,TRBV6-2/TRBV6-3,CASSALPGQGPIRQSPLHF,TGTGCCAGCAGTGCCCTACCGGGACAGGGGCCAATTCGGCAATCACCCCTCCACTTT
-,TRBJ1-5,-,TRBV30,CAWSRLGEGDQPQHF,TGTGCCTGGAGCCGGTTGGGAGAGGGGGATCAGCCCCAGCATTTT
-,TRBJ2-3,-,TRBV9,CASSVLQTDTQYF,TGTGCCAGCAGCGTGCTGCAGACAGATACGCAGTATTTT
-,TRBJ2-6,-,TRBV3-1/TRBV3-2,CASSQQLTPGANVLTF,TGTGCCAGCAGCCAACAATTAACCCCTGGGGCCAACGTCCTGACTTTC
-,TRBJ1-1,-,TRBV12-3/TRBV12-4,CASSPLRNTEAFF,TGTGCCAGCAGTCCCCTCAGGAACACTGAAGCTTTCTTT
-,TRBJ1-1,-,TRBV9,CASSETDYEAFF,TGTGCCAGCAGCGAGACAGACTATGAAGCTTTCTTT
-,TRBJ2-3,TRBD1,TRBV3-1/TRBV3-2,CASSQDRGPDTQYF,TGTGCCAGCAGCCAAGATAGGGGGCCAGATACGCAGTATTTT
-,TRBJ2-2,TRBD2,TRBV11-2,CASSSSSGGLLGTGELFF,TGTGCCAGCAGCTCTTCTAGCGGGGGGCTGCTCGGGACCGGGGAGCTGTTTTTT
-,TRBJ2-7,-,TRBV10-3,CAISEGTSYEQYF,TGTGCCATCAGTGAGGGCACCTCCTACGAGCAGTACTTC